Each of the 12 T cell receptor beta chains below was sequenced from the same sample in a study of cytomegalovirus exposure and HLA in healthy donors. In the PCR, 60 Vbeta and 13 Jbeta primers were used. Sequenced by immunoSEQ multiplex PCR; TCRdb stores in-frame clones only, minus some. The sample shows about 180,000 clones, about 75% of them seen only once. Material: PBMCs. These TCRs come from a man between 40 and 49 years old in good health and CMV-seropositive.

The gene calls are TRBV5-4 and TRBJ2-5; a possible D gene is TRBD2 (5 bases). V lost 6 bases to trimming and J lost 1 base, with 10 bases between them. The germline V gene encodes CDR1 SGHNT and CDR2 YYREEE (reference sequence). The CDR3 length is 13 residues. The CDR3, as DNA: TGTGCCAGCACCCTCGGGATCCAAGAGACCCAGTACTTC. Protein sequence: CASTLGIQETQYF.

The rearrangement joins TRBV28 to TRBJ2-3, with D possibly TRBD1 on 7 matching bases. Germline V gene data show CDR1 as MDHEN and CDR2 as SYDVKM. The V end was cut by 9 bases, the J end by 5 bases, with 12 bases between. This CDR3 is 12 amino acids long. In DNA form, the CDR3 reads TGTGCCAGTCAGGGGGGTGGAGATACGCAGTATTTT. Protein product: CASQGGGDTQYF.

The chain is built from TRBV14 and TRBJ1-1; 7 bases agree with TRBD1. Trimming removed 3 bases from V and 11 bases from J; junction bases left unmatched: 18. The germline gives CDR1 SGHDN, CDR2 FVKESK. The CDR3 length is 16 residues. The CDR3, as DNA: TGTGCCAGCAGCCATCAACCGATAAAGGGGGCGCGTGGGGCTTTCTTT. Protein sequence: CASSHQPIKGARGAFF.

This chain links TRBV10-1 with TRBJ1-2, with D perhaps matching TRBD1 (6 bases). The CDR3 has 12 residues. From germline, CDR1 is WNHNN and CDR2 SYGVQD (reference sequence). Between the trimmed V and J ends, which lost 0 bases and 14 bases, there was a span of 13 bases. CDR3 bases: TGCGCCAGCAGTGAGTCCGACAGGCCCTCAACCTTC. Translation: CASSESDRPSTF.

V is TRBV6-6 and J is TRBJ2-4, with D maybe TRBD2 (6 bases). CDR3 length: 14 amino acids. The germline V gene has CDR1 MNHNY and CDR2 SVGAGI (reference sequence). V lost 8 bases and J lost 0, with 11 bases in between. DNA of the CDR3: TGTGCCAGCCGAGGAGGGATAGCCAAAAACATTCAGTACTTC. Translated, it gives CASRGGIAKNIQYF.

In this sample, this clone turned up once. V and J are TRBV6-5 and TRBJ2-7; TRBD1 aligns across 7 bases. The CDR3 loop spans 14 amino acids. V lost 5 bases to trimming and J lost 2 bases; unmatched junction nucleotides: 6. Germline V CDR1 and CDR2: MNHEY, SVGAGI. The CDR3 DNA sequence: TGTGCCAGCAGTGGGAACAGGGGACCCTACGAGCAGTACTTC. It encodes CASSGNRGPYEQYF.

The chain has TRBV28 and TRBJ2-2; TRBD2 matches at 9 bases. With 5 bases clipped from V and 4 bases from J, the junction kept 2 bases outside the gene matches. CDR3 length: 14 amino acids. The germline V gene encodes CDR1 MDHEN and CDR2 SYDVKM. CDR3 residues: CASSPAGGTGELFF. In nucleotides, the CDR3 is TGTGCCAGCAGTCCAGCGGGGGGCACCGGGGAGCTGTTTTTT.

This clone was observed once. The rearrangement links TRBV9 to TRBJ2-5; D is perhaps TRBD1 (6 bases). Germline CDR1 and CDR2: SGDLS and YYNGEE. V was clipped by 4 bases and J by 1 base, with 8 bases between them. The CDR3 length is 13 residues. The CDR3 DNA follows: TGTGCCAGCAGCCGAGGGGGCCAAGAGACCCAGTACTTC. This encodes CASSRGGQETQYF. The entire variable domain, with the rest obtained from reference TRBV9 and TRBJ2-5, is as follows: DSGVTQTPKHLITATGQRVTLRCSPRSGDLSVYWYQQSLDQGLQFLIQYYNGEERAKGNILERFSAQQFPDLHSELNLSSLELGDSALYFCASSRGGQETQYFGPGTRLLVL.

The V gene is TRBV10-1, the J gene TRBJ2-2; TRBD1 matches at 7 bases. Germline CDR1 WNHNN, CDR2 SYGVQD (reference sequence). V trimming: 10 bases; J trimming: 0 bases; junction bases outside the gene matches: 8. This CDR3 contains 15 residues. The CDR3 coding sequence is TGCGCCACCGCCGAGGGGGCAGCGAACACCGGGGAGCTGTTTTTT. This translates into CATAEGAANTGELFF.

The chain joins TRBV18 to TRBJ1-1; 7 bases agree with TRBD1. V trimming: 3 bases; J trimming: 6 bases; junction bases outside the gene matches: 13. The CDR3 is made up of 16 amino acids. CDR1 is KGHSH, CDR2 LQKENI, per germline. The DNA for the CDR3 is TGTGCCAGCTCACCTAGGGACAGTACATCGGGCGCTGAAGCTTTCTTT. Translation gives CASSPRDSTSGAEAFF.

The CDR3 coding sequence is TGCGCCAGCAGTACAGGGGGGAAGGCTGGGGCCAACGTCCTGACTTTC. This codes for CASSTGGKAGANVLTF. The chain is built from TRBV5-1 and TRBJ2-6; 8 nucleotides agree with TRBD1. This CDR3 spans 16 amino acids. V dropped 5 bases and J dropped 2; count of bases not matched to a gene: 6. Germline loops: CDR1 SGHRS, CDR2 YFSETQ.

The CDR3 bases are TGCGCCAGCAGCTCGCGACAGGGGGCAGAGACCCAGTACTTC. It yields the protein CASSSRQGAETQYF. V gene TRBV5-1 combines with J gene TRBJ2-5; 10 bases line up with TRBD1. V lost 3 bases and J lost 4; bases outside the gene matches: 3. CDR3 length: 14 residues. Germline V gives CDR1 SGHRS, CDR2 YFSETQ.